This TCR beta chain was recovered during a study of identifying expanded T cells in peripheral blood. Study-wide results and caveats: Around 1.2 clones differed between technical replicates, versus approximately 16 and 20 over time.

Using immunoSEQ multiplex PCR, the repertoire was profiled, and TCRdb retains in-frame clones only, with some absent. The sample holds approximately 94,000 clones, over 70% seen once. During the collection period, no donor immune events like infections were recorded. This clone was picked up one time. What it binds is not known. The CDR3 is 11 residues long. Germline CDR1 SNHLY, CDR2 FYNNEI. V was pared by 4 bases and J by 3 bases, with 4 bases between. The sample consisted of blood. This chain links TRBV2 with TRBJ2-7; D ambiguous. This sequence was found in a person aged 18 to 70 in good health. The DNA of the CDR3 is TGTGCCAGCAGTGGTCACTACGAGCAGTACTTC. This sequence encodes CASSGHYEQYF.